The 10 T cell receptor beta chains listed next were all sequenced from one sample in a study of beta chain features in type 1 diabetes. What was sequenced were expressed TCRB transcripts, since all of the isolated RNA had been reverse transcribed. Measured with immunoSEQ multiplex PCR; TCRdb has only the in-frame clones, and not every one. The table lists about 620,000 clones, roughly 15% of them singletons. Material: naive CD4+ T cells from blood. The receptors shown here come from a young man in good health.

A single count supports this clone. J is TRBJ2-3 and V is TRBV4-3, with D possibly matching TRBD2 (5 bases). With 6 bases removed from V and 0 bases from J, the gap between germline ends came to 16 bases. This CDR3 has 16 amino acids. From germline, CDR1 is LGHNA and CDR2 YSLEER. CDR3 sequence reads: CASSVASGPSTDTQYF. In nucleotides, the CDR3 is TGCGCCAGCAGTGTGGCGAGCGGACCTAGCACAGATACGCAGTATTTT.

This clone has a handful of counts. J is TRBJ1-2 and V is TRBV18; D might be TRBD1 (5 bases). The CDR3 runs 14 residues. CDR1 KGHSH and CDR2 LQKENI come from the germline V gene. The germline V and J ends were trimmed by 2 bases and 3 bases, with 10 bases remaining between them. The CDR3 region is CASSPKATDYGYTF. Written as DNA, the CDR3 is TGTGCCAGCTCACCAAAGGCGACAGACTATGGCTACACCTTC.

This clone has just a few counts. The chain has TRBV11-2 and TRBJ2-4; D unclear. CDR3 length: 15 residues. V lost 3 bases to trimming and J lost 0 bases, with 9 bases between them. CDR1 SGHAT and CDR2 FQNNGV come from the germline V gene. CDR3 amino acids: CASSFQVLAKNIQYF. The CDR3, as DNA: TGTGCCAGCAGCTTTCAGGTGTTAGCCAAAAACATTCAGTACTTC.

The J gene is TRBJ2-5, the V gene TRBV18; TRBD2 might be the D (6 bases). The DNA matches TRBJ2-7 better at its end, which makes the J call doubtful. CDR1 KGHSH and CDR2 LQKENI come from the germline V gene. This CDR3 has 13 amino acids. The CDR3 DNA reads TGTGCCAGCTCACCGGGACTCTACTACGAGCAGTACTTC. Amino acid sequence: CASSPGLYYEQYF.

This clone was observed a handful of times. CDR3 DNA: TGCGCCAGCAGCCAAGGGGACAGGGACAATGAAAAACTGTTTTTT. Amino acid sequence: CASSQGDRDNEKLFF. The V gene is TRBV4-3, the J gene TRBJ1-4, with 9 positions matching TRBD1. CDR1 is LGHNA, CDR2 YSLEER, per germline. The length of the CDR3 is 15 residues. V lost 1 base, J lost 5 bases, and 2 bases stayed unmatched.

This clone was seen a handful of times. The J gene is TRBJ2-1, the V gene TRBV10-3; 8 nucleotides agree with TRBD1. The CDR3 is 14 residues long. Germline V gene sequence: CDR1 ENHRY, CDR2 SYGVKD. V was clipped by 7 bases and J by 5 bases; unmatched bases: 7. CDR3 sequence (DNA): TGTGCCATCACGGCAGGGGGCTCACACAATGAGCAGTTCTTC. Its protein product is CAITAGGSHNEQFF.

The chain employs TRBV28 and TRBJ2-7, with unresolved D. The length of the CDR3 is 11 residues. Trimming cost V 4 bases and J 4 bases, with 5 bases left between them. Per the germline V gene, CDR1 is MDHEN and CDR2 is SYDVKM. CDR3 sequence reads: CASSYGYEQYF. DNA of the CDR3: TGTGCCAGCAGTTATGGTTACGAGCAGTACTTC.

CDR3 residues: CAISDSNTGELFF. The CDR3 coding sequence is TGTGCCATCAGTGACAGTAACACCGGGGAGCTGTTTTTT. The V gene is TRBV10-3, the J gene TRBJ2-2; the D is unclear. The V and J ends lost 3 bases and 2 bases respectively, with 4 bases between them. In germline, CDR1 is ENHRY, CDR2 SYGVKD. The CDR3 is made up of 13 amino acids.

The rearrangement links TRBV2 to TRBJ2-6; the D gene is possibly TRBD1 (7 bases). Trimming removed 11 bases from V and 0 bases from J, with 17 bases in between. The CDR3 spans 16 residues. Germline CDR1 is SNHLY and CDR2 is FYNNEI. The chain's CDR3 is CAGRTGLSSGANVLTF. CDR3 in DNA: TGTGCCGGGAGGACAGGTCTTAGCTCTGGGGCCAACGTCCTGACTTTC.

The rearrangement joins TRBV9 to TRBJ2-7, with TRBD1 matching over 7 bases. V lost 1 base to trimming and J lost 3 bases; unmatched junction nucleotides: 10. CDR1 is SGDLS and CDR2 is YYNGEE in the germline V gene. The CDR3 loop spans 16 amino acids. The CDR3 bases are TGTGCCAGCAGCGTAAGGGCCCAGGGGGAGCACTACGAGCAGTACTTC. Translated, it gives CASSVRAQGEHYEQYF.